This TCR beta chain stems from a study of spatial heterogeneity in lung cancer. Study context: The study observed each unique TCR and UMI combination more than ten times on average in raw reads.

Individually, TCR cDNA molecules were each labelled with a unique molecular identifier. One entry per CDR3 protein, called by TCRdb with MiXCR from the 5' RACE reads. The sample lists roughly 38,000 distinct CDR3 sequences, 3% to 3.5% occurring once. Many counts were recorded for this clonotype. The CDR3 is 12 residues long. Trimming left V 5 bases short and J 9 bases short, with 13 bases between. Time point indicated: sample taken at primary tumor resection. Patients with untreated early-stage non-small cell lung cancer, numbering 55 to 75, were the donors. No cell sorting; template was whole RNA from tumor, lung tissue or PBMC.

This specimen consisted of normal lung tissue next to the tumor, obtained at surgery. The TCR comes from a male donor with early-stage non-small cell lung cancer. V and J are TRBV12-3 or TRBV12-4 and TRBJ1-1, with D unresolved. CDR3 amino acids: CASSRDQKQAFF. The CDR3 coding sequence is TGTGCCAGCAGTCGAGACCAAAAGCAAGCTTTCTTT.